This note documents a single T cell receptor beta chain sequence. The antigen it binds to is not known. No per-base quality is available; no much larger clone lies one base away. Healthy HIV-negative adults with no recently reported acute infections or vaccinations were included as donors. All donors were Caucasian adults living in Nashville, Tennessee, USA. CD8 memory samples combined magnetically selected CD45RO+ cells with CCR7-negative CD45RA+ effector memory (TemRA) cells. After blood collection by leukapheresis, PBMCs were isolated using Ficoll-Histopaque density gradient centrifugation and then cryopreserved in the vapor phase of liquid nitrogen. Purity and quantity of every magnetically sorted T cell population were checked by analytical flow cytometry. Each sorted fraction had its genomic DNA isolated and then quantified by UV absorbance on a Nanodrop 2000c. This record belongs to a study of shared clonotypes between healthy human individuals (dated by TCRdb to the early 2020s). Study-wide context: The cohort included three men and a couple of women between 18 and 49 years of age. Different laboratories and diverse techniques were used to prepare libraries and sequence TCR repertoires, to increase sequencing depth and limit assay-specific biases. The study deeply sequenced blood TCR repertoires of several healthy adults to estimate repertoire size and the extent of clonotype sharing between individuals. For each donor, CD4 naive and CD4 memory were each run on three plates, CD8 naive on two plates, and CD8 memory on one plate. Between about 0.85 and 8.9 billion PBMCs per donor were obtained by leukapheresis.

Overall study outcomes, separate from this receptor: Even with the large sequencing depth, rarefaction of the sorted-subset datasets indicated that sequencing was incomplete. Only blood was sampled, and tissue TCR repertoires likely differ from those in blood. When several donors were compared, the shared fraction of clonotypes was about 5% for naive CD4, more than 3% for naive CD8, about 2.5% for memory CD4, and 0.4% for memory CD8. Because the study included a small number of donors, the genetic and exposure-history diversity represented was limited. Compared with non-shared clonotypes, clonotypes shared by all four sorted-subset donors had higher generation probabilities. Pairwise subsampling indicated that sequencing depth was expected to affect the degree of clonotype sharing among donors. Larger estimated clonotype richness was generally found for naive subsets than for memory subsets.

TCR CDR3 regions were amplified from genomic DNA by multiplex PCR using the deep immunoSEQ assay. Extracted genomic DNA from each cell subset was distributed evenly across all wells of several immunoSEQ 96-well plates, and each plate was treated as a replicate. For sorted subsets, 150 to 250 ng of genomic DNA, equivalent to some 33,000 T cell genomes, went into each replicate PCR. Purified libraries were quantified with a Qubit 3.0 fluorometer, sized on a Bioanalyzer 2100, and re-quantified with the KAPA Library Quantification kit. A separate single-read 150-cycle Illumina NextSeq 550 flow cell was used to sequence each immunoSEQ 96-well plate. The study's processing was this. Because the immunoSEQ output included only junctional sequences and no quality scores, the filtering could not be the same as the filtering used for full-length reads. To assign V/J genes and CDR3, sequences were annotated against IMGT germline references using PyIR, a Python wrapper for IgBLAST v1.9. Reads were filtered out if the reads had weak V/J assignments (E-value above 1e-6), no CDR3, stop codons, out-of-frame junctions, or ambiguous translated residues. V3J clonotypes were defined by identical inferred V gene, J gene, and CDR3 amino acid sequence. To compute the percentage overlap between repertoires, the number of shared unique clonotypes was divided by the size of the smaller repertoire. RTK rarefaction, the Chao1 estimator, and Recon v2.1 estimates of unobserved clonotypes were used to assess repertoire richness. OLGA was used to compute generation probabilities for all TCRbeta clonotypes that the gDNA method yielded from four donors. TCRdb took over this immuneACCESS table, retaining in-frame rearrangements with V and J assigned. Such tables are incomplete; in checked studies, under half of the missing clones stem from an unresolved V gene, and the remainder is unexplained. V, J and clone size reflect that table, while D and trimming were determined from the DNA. This sample comprises approximately 97,000 clones, under 70% of them detected only once. The ten largest clones represent about 42% of the sample.

The CDR3 goes from the cysteine to the phenylalanine over 15 residues. This entry keeps only the CDR3 DNA: 45 bases, framed from base 1. The trim is 1 base for V and 7 bases for J, with a gap of 14 bases between the germline ends. As encoded in the germline V gene, CDR1 is SGHTA while CDR2 is FQGNSA. The specimen sequenced was memory CD8+ T cells sorted from blood. This specimen's cell subset or site label, interpreted: CD45RO+ cells pooled with CCR7-negative TemRA cells. The TCR was taken from a man aged 25-45 years in good health. The chain couples TRBV7-2 to TRBJ1-5; the D gene is perhaps TRBD1, from 6 matching bases. The CDR3 region: CASSLVQGIWQPQHF. The DNA sequence is TGTGCCAGCAGCTTAGTACAGGGAATCTGGCAGCCCCAGCATTTT.